This TCR beta chain comes out of a study of T cells in Graves' hyperthyroidism and ophthalmopathy. On the study more broadly: Pretreatment peripheral blood was obtained at initial diagnosis.

RNA transcripts gave rise to amplified TCR beta CDR3 regions. The HTBI primer set served for first-round RT-PCR of the TCR CDR3. Each CDR3 protein is one row after TCRdb ran MiXCR on the multiplex PCR reads. The sample lists approximately 690,000 distinct CDR3 sequences; roughly 20% were seen once. The CDR3 contains 16 residues. With V trimmed by 0 bases and J by 6 bases, 5 bases remained unmatched. Germline assignment: CDR1 MNHEY and CDR2 SMNVEV (reference sequence). This TCR was sampled from a man between 25 and 39 years old with Graves' ophthalmopathy. The chain joins TRBV27 to TRBJ2-1; TRBD1 agrees at 10 bases. Sequencing input: blood. The CDR3 coding sequence is TGTGCCAGCAGTTTATCCCCCGGGACAGGGGTCAATGAGCAGTTCTTC. Its protein product is CASSLSPGTGVNEQFF.